This T cell receptor beta chain was sequenced for a study of blood T cell repertoires in COVID-19. Study-wide context: Acute-phase and convalescent COVID-19 samples originated in the United States, Italy and Spain. Nucleic acid was either cDNA or gDNA, and it came from T cells, B-cell-depleted T cells, or PBMCs.

Germline loops: CDR1 SGHRS, CDR2 YFSETQ. Trimming removed 5 bases at V and 6 bases at J, with 22 bases between. The CDR3 extends over 16 amino acids. Only one count was recorded for this clone. Authors' processing steps: Reference gene primer amplification yielded estimated nucleated cell counts. Profiling relied on immunoSEQ multiplex PCR, and the TCRdb table lists in-frame clones only, not all of them. The V and J calls and clone size are taken from that table; D and trimming were inferred from the DNA. The data hold 100,000 or so clones, with about 78% observed a single time. The rearrangement uses TRBV5-1 and TRBJ2-3; weak D call: TRBD2 (6 bases). This TCR was recovered from a man aged 60 to 69 with active or convalescent COVID-19. Specimen: peripheral blood. DNA for the CDR3: TGCGCCAGCAGACTAGGCCATGGGTCTGGGGGGGATACGCAGTATTTT. It is translated as CASRLGHGSGGDTQYF.